The 26 T cell receptor beta chains below were found in one sample sequenced in a study of cytomegalovirus exposure and HLA in healthy donors. Researchers ran the PCR with 60 Vbeta and 13 Jbeta primers. The table came from immunoSEQ multiplex PCR; TCRdb's copy has only in-frame clones and leaves some out. In the table there are 150,000 or so clones, roughly 80% of which are singletons. Source material: PBMCs. These receptors came from a woman aged 40 to 50 in good health and CMV-seropositive.

This clone has only a few counts. The same CDR3 arises from other DNA sequences in this sample as well. The chain combines TRBV7-2 with TRBJ2-1; 8 nucleotides line up with TRBD2. V shed 1 base and J 0 bases; nucleotides not matched to a gene: 2. From germline, CDR1 is SGHTA and CDR2 FQGNSA. The CDR3 consists of 16 residues. The CDR3 here is CASSLGSGSSYNEQFF. The CDR3 DNA follows: TGTGCCAGCAGCTTAGGGAGCGGGAGCTCCTACAATGAGCAGTTCTTC.

This clone occurred a few times. V gene TRBV30 combines with J gene TRBJ2-5, with 15 bases identical to TRBD2. The CDR3 extends over 17 amino acids. The V and J ends lost 1 base and 6 bases, in that order; junction bases with no gene match: 9. The V gene's germline CDR1 is GTSNPN and CDR2 SVGIG (reference sequence). The CDR3 loop is CAWSAPGLAGGGKTQYF. The CDR3 DNA follows: TGTGCCTGGAGTGCTCCGGGACTAGCGGGAGGCGGAAAGACCCAGTACTTC.

The CDR3 loop is CAWSQGLAVPKETQYF. The CDR3 coding sequence is TGTGCCTGGAGTCAGGGACTAGCGGTCCCAAAGGAGACCCAGTACTTC. The chain carries TRBV30 and TRBJ2-5; TRBD2 matches 11 bases. CDR3 length equals 16 residues. The germline CDR1 and CDR2 sequences are GTSNPN and SVGIG (reference sequence). V lost 2 bases, J lost 5 bases, and 10 bases stayed unmatched.

The chain links TRBV6-1 to TRBJ2-1, with 9 bases identical to TRBD1. The CDR3 length is 17 residues. Germline V gives CDR1 MNHNS, CDR2 SASEGT. V shed 1 base and J 4 bases; nucleotides not matched to a gene: 8. The CDR3 coding sequence is TGTGCCAGCAGTGAAGTTATGTGGGGACAGGGTTACAATGAGCAGTTCTTC. This codes for CASSEVMWGQGYNEQFF.

This clone came up a few times. The V and J genes are TRBV18 and TRBJ2-2, with 8 positions matching TRBD2. Germline loops: CDR1 KGHSH, CDR2 LQKENI. With 7 bases clipped from V and 5 bases from J, the junction kept 3 bases outside the gene matches. The CDR3 is made up of 13 amino acids. Here the CDR3 reads CASCSSGTGELFF. For the CDR3, the DNA is TGTGCCAGCTGCTCTAGCGGGACCGGGGAGCTGTTTTTT.

The chain is built from TRBV19 and TRBJ2-7, with 7 bases fitting TRBD1. V gave up 5 bases and J gave up 5 bases; unmatched junction bases: 12. The CDR3 consists of 15 residues. Germline CDR1 and CDR2: LNHDA and SQIVND (reference sequence). Here the CDR3 DNA reads TGTGCCAGTAGTGGTGCCTGGGACAGATTGGACGAGCAGTACTTC. Amino acids: CASSGAWDRLDEQYF.

The rearrangement links TRBV6-5 to TRBJ2-7, with 12 bases lining up with TRBD1. The CDR3 is 16 residues long. Trimming cost V 4 bases and J 6 bases; bases outside gene matches: 10. Germline V gene lookup returns CDR1 MNHEY and CDR2 SVGAGI. CDR3 sequence reads: CASSSTMGQGASEQYF. In DNA, the CDR3 is TGTGCCAGCAGTTCTACAATGGGACAGGGGGCGTCCGAGCAGTACTTC.

This sequence joins TRBV5-4 and TRBJ1-2, with D hard to call. Germline-derived CDR1 and CDR2 are SGHNT and YYREEE (reference sequence). V was shortened by 2 bases and J by 8 bases, with 28 bases between the two germline ends. The CDR3 spans 18 residues. The CDR3 DNA is TGTGCCAGCAGCTTCCCACCCCCGAGGAACAAAGAGAAGGAGGGCTACACCTTC. It yields the protein CASSFPPPRNKEKEGYTF.

The V and J genes are TRBV30 and TRBJ2-2, with D uncertain. Trimming cost V 5 bases and J 13 bases, with 17 bases left between them. This CDR3 region has 12 residues. Germline assignment: CDR1 GTSNPN and CDR2 SVGIG (reference sequence). CDR3 in DNA: TGTGCCTGGTCCCTAGAAGGTCGGATGCTGTTTTTT. It encodes CAWSLEGRMLFF. Looking up the rest from reference TRBV30 and TRBJ2-2 gives the full variable domain: SQTIHQWPATLVQPVGSPLSLECTVEGTSNPNLYWYRQAAGRGLQLLFYSVGIGQISSEVPQNLSASRPQDRQFILSSKKLLLSDSGFYLCAWSLEGRMLFFGEGSRLTVL.

CDR3 region: CASSFQATNEKLFF. CDR3 nucleotides: TGTGCCAGCAGCTTTCAGGCGACTAATGAAAAACTGTTTTTT. The chain has TRBV7-2 and TRBJ1-4; D not resolved. CDR3 length equals 14 residues. Looked up from germline, CDR1 is SGHTA and CDR2 is FQGNSA. Trimming stripped 3 bases from V and 2 bases from J, with 7 bases between.

As concerns this clone: Other DNA sequences in this specimen translate into the identical CDR3. The chain links TRBV5-1 to TRBJ1-2; 7 nucleotides line up with TRBD1. Germline trimming cut 4 bases from V and 4 bases from J; bases unmatched to any gene: 7. The CDR3 spans 14 residues. Germline CDR1 reads SGHRS; CDR2 reads YFSETQ. The CDR3 loop reads CASSLEGQIYGYTF. CDR3 bases: TGCGCCAGCAGCCTTGAGGGACAGATCTATGGCTACACCTTC. Full variable domain (outside the CDR3, taken from reference TRBV5-1 and TRBJ1-2): KAGVTQTPRYLIKTRGQQVTLSCSPISGHRSVSWYQQTPGQGLQFLFEYFSETQRNKGNFPGRFSGRQFSNSRSEMNVSTLELGDSALYLCASSLEGQIYGYTFGSGTRLTVV.

The chain recombines TRBV27 with TRBJ2-5; TRBD2 is a possible D gene (6 bases). CDR3 length: 15 residues. Germline V gene lookup returns CDR1 MNHEY and CDR2 SMNVEV (reference sequence). V lost 6 bases, J lost 4 bases, and 18 bases lay in between. Written as DNA, the CDR3 is TGTGCCAGCAGGTTTGTGGGAGAGGGAGGAGAGACCCAGTACTTC. It encodes CASRFVGEGGETQYF.

This chain connects TRBV9 to TRBJ1-5; D unresolved. Germline-derived CDR1 and CDR2 are SGDLS and YYNGEE. This CDR3 is built from 14 residues. Deletions cut 0 bases from V and 4 bases from J, with 8 bases between. The CDR3 region is CASSVGTANQPQHF. CDR3 bases: TGTGCCAGCAGCGTAGGTACAGCAAATCAGCCCCAGCATTTT.

This clone was recorded a few times. The rearrangement links TRBV6-5 to TRBJ2-3, with D tentatively TRBD2 (6 bases). CDR1 MNHEY and CDR2 SVGAGI come from the germline V gene. V was clipped by 5 bases and J by 5 bases, with 11 bases between them. The CDR3 spans 13 residues. The CDR3 bases are TGTGCCAGCAGTCGGACTATAAGAGATACGCAGTATTTT. Translated: CASSRTIRDTQYF.

J is TRBJ1-5 and V is TRBV19; tentative D call: TRBD1 (5 bases). Germline V gene lookup returns CDR1 LNHDA and CDR2 SQIVND (reference sequence). The CDR3 is 15 amino acids. V was trimmed by 7 bases and J by 4 bases, leaving 17 bases between them. The CDR3 here is CASTADKGLNQPQHF. The CDR3 nucleotides read TGTGCCAGTACCGCGGACAAGGGGTTAAATCAGCCCCAGCATTTT.

The chain is built from TRBV5-1 and TRBJ2-1; D perhaps matches TRBD1 (7 bases). CDR1 is SGHRS, CDR2 YFSETQ, per germline. V was shortened by 4 bases and J by 4 bases, with 15 bases between the two germline ends. This CDR3 has 15 residues. The CDR3 loop reads CASSKGGGSYNEQFF. In DNA, the CDR3 is TGCGCCAGCAGCAAAGGAGGGGGCTCGTACAATGAGCAGTTCTTC.

This clone was seen once. The chain carries TRBV6-6 and TRBJ2-5; 8 bases align to TRBD2. The junction had 4 bases not matched to a gene; V was cut back by 5 bases and J by 2 bases. The CDR3 sequence is 14 residues long. Germline V lookup: CDR1 MNHNY, CDR2 SVGAGI (reference sequence). CDR3 sequence (DNA): TGTGCCAGCAGTCCTCCTAGCGGGCAAGAGACCCAGTACTTC. Its translation is CASSPPSGQETQYF.

This sequence joins TRBV28 and TRBJ2-5, with 7 bases that match TRBD2. Unmatched junction bases numbered 6, after V lost 3 bases and J lost 2 bases. Germline CDR1 reads MDHEN; CDR2 reads SYDVKM. The CDR3 sequence is 15 residues long. CDR3 nucleotides: TGTGCCAGCAGTTTCGGGAGGATAAGACAAGAGACCCAGTACTTC. This sequence encodes CASSFGRIRQETQYF.

This clone appeared a single time. V gene TRBV7-2 combines with J gene TRBJ2-5; weak D call: TRBD2 (6 bases). The germline V gene encodes CDR1 SGHTA and CDR2 FQGNSA. V was pared by 4 bases and J by 11 bases, with 23 bases between. This CDR3 contains 15 residues. The CDR3, as DNA: TGTGCCAGCAGCTCAACCCCGGGCGGGGCCTATGAGCAGTACTTC. It specifies CASSSTPGGAYEQYF.

The table lists this clone with a few counts. The genes are TRBV19 and TRBJ1-1; D possibly corresponds to TRBD1 (6 bases). V was clipped by 3 bases and J by 3 bases, with 11 bases between them. Germline values: CDR1 LNHDA, CDR2 SQIVND (reference sequence). The CDR3 spans 14 residues. The CDR3 DNA sequence: TGTGCCAGTAGTATCCGGTACAGGGACACTGAAGCTTTCTTT. Translating it yields CASSIRYRDTEAFF. The full variable domain, its missing parts supplied by reference TRBV19 and TRBJ1-1, is DGGITQSPKYLFRKEGQNVTLSCEQNLNHDAMYWYRQDPGQGLRLIYYSQIVNDFQKGDIAEGYSVSREKKESFPLTVTSAQKNPTAFYLCASSIRYRDTEAFFGQGTRLTVV.

The chain couples TRBV13 to TRBJ2-7; 14 nucleotides align to TRBD2. The length of the CDR3 is 19 residues. J was trimmed by 3 bases and V by 4 bases; bases with no gene match: 14. Germline V CDR1 and CDR2: PRHDT, FYEKMQ (reference sequence). The CDR3 nucleotides are TGTGCCAGCAGCTCTACCGGGACTAGCGGGAGTTCGTTGAACTACGAGCAGTACTTC. It yields the protein CASSSTGTSGSSLNYEQYF.

CDR3 in amino acids: CASSLAMGPSSGRGGGEAFF. The CDR3 coding sequence is TGCGCCAGCAGCTTGGCGATGGGCCCCTCGAGCGGCAGGGGCGGGGGTGAAGCTTTCTTT. V is TRBV5-1 and J is TRBJ1-1; possible D gene TRBD1, 6 bases. This CDR3 has 20 residues. Looked up from germline, CDR1 is SGHRS and CDR2 is YFSETQ. With 0 bases removed from V and 7 bases from J, the gap between germline ends came to 31 bases.

The chain is built from TRBV28 and TRBJ2-5; the D gene is possibly TRBD1 (5 bases). The CDR3 extends over 13 amino acids. The germline V and J ends were trimmed by 2 bases and 4 bases, with 8 bases remaining between them. Germline CDR1 is MDHEN and CDR2 is SYDVKM. The DNA for the CDR3 is TGTGCCAGCAGTTTACATCAGGGAGAGACCCAGTACTTC. The encoded protein is CASSLHQGETQYF.

CDR3 region: CASTNRGPPDTEAFF. The CDR3 nucleotides are TGTGCCAGCACTAACAGGGGGCCCCCGGACACTGAAGCTTTCTTT. The chain uses TRBV6-5 and TRBJ1-1, with 9 bases that match TRBD1. V was pared by 7 bases and J by 3 bases, with 9 bases of the junction left unmatched. CDR3 length: 15 amino acids. The germline V gene encodes CDR1 MNHEY and CDR2 SVGAGI.

The V and J genes are TRBV5-6 and TRBJ2-2; 10 positions agree with TRBD2. V was clipped by 1 base and J by 7 bases; unmatched bases: 10. The CDR3 totals 17 residues. The V gene's germline CDR1 is SGHDT and CDR2 YYEEEE. CDR3 DNA sequence: TGTGCCAGCAGCTTGAGGGCTAGCGGGAGACGGGGCGGGGAGCTGTTTTTT. Its translation is CASSLRASGRRGGELFF.

V usage is TRBV27 and J usage is TRBJ2-5; no clear D gene. CDR1 and CDR2 from the germline V gene are MNHEY and SMNVEV (reference sequence). This CDR3 region has 13 residues. V was cut by 1 base and J by 4 bases, with 7 bases left in between. The CDR3 sequence: CASSLYERETQYF. The CDR3 DNA sequence: TGTGCCAGCAGTTTATACGAGCGAGAGACCCAGTACTTC.